This T cell receptor (beta chain) was profiled in a study of blood T cell repertoires in COVID-19. The overall study: From the United States, Italy and Spain came samples of acute and convalescent COVID-19.

Trimming cost V 3 bases and J 5 bases; bases outside gene matches: 8. Germline CDR1 reads SGHTA; CDR2 reads FQGNSA. The CDR3 loop spans 17 amino acids. Repertoires were generated with immunoSEQ multiplex PCR, while TCRdb's copy carries only in-frame clones and drops some. Of over 200,000 clones detected, 80% to 85% appear once; the ten largest clones hold about 4.5%. Sample: peripheral blood. This TCR derives from a man in his forties or fifties with active or convalescent COVID-19. This chain connects TRBV7-2 to TRBJ2-2; the match to TRBD1 covers 11 bases. CDR3 DNA: TGTGCCAGCAGCTTCCCGGGGACAGGGGGTTGGACCGGGGAGCTGTTTTTT. It codes for CASSFPGTGGWTGELFF.